The following is a TCR beta chain sequence with its context. The V end lost 0 bases, the J end lost 3 bases, and 14 bases lay between the germline ends. Germline V gene data show CDR1 as MNHEY and CDR2 as SVGEGT. The CDR3 covers 16 residues. Clones were read by immunoSEQ multiplex PCR, and TCRdb kept only the in-frame ones, dropping some. The repertoire holds under 150,000 clones, with roughly 91% as singletons. This sample is part of a study of control samples from healthy donors and cancer patients. The sequence derives from a man aged 35 to 55 in good health. The chain joins TRBV6-2 or TRBV6-3 to TRBJ1-1; maybe TRBD1 (5 bases). Sequences were obtained from blood. The CDR3 protein is CASSYSNGGVDTEAFF. Here the CDR3 DNA reads TGTGCCAGCAGTTACTCGAATGGAGGGGTTGACACTGAAGCTTTCTTT.